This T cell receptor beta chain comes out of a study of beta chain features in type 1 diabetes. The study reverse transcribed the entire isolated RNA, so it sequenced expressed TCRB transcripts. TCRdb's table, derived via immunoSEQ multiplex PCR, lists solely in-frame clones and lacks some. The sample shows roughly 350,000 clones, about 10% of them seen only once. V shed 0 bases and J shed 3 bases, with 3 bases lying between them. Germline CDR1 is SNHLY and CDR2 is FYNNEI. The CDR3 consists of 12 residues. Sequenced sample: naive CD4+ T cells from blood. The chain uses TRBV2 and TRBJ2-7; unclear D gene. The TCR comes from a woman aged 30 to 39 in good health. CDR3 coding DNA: TGTGCCAGCAGTGAAGCCCGCTACGAGCAGTACTTC. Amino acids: CASSEARYEQYF.